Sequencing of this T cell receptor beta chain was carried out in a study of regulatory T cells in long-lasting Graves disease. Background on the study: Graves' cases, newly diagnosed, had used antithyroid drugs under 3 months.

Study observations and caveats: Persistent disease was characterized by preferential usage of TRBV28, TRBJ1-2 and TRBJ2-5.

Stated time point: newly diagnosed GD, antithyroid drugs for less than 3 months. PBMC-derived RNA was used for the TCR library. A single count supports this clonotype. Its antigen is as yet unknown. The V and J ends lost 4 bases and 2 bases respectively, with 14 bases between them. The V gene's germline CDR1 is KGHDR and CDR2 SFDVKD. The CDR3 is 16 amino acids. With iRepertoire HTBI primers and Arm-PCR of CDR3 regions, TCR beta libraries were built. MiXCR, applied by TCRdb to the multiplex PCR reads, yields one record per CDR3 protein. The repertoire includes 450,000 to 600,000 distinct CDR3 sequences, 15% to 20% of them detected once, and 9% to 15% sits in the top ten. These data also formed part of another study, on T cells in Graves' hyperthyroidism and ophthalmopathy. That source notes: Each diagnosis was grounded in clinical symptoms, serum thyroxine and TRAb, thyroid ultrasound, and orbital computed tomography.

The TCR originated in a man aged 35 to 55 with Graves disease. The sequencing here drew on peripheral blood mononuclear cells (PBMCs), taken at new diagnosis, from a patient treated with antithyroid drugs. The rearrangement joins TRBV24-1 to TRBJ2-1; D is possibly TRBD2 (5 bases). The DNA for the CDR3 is TGTGCCACCAGTGACTCCTGGGGAGAAGCCTACAATGAGCAGTTCTTC. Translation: CATSDSWGEAYNEQFF.